This T cell receptor beta chain is drawn from a study of glioma-infiltrating T cells after dendritic cell vaccination. Assay used: immunoSEQ multiplex PCR; TCRdb lists only in-frame clones, some missing. The data show over 70,000 clones, about 80% seen once. The CDR3 is 19 residues long. The sequencing here drew on blood, taken before dendritic cell vaccination. The rearrangement links TRBV12-2 to TRBJ2-2; the table gives TRBD2 as D, unverified against the DNA. TRBV12-2 is recorded as a pseudogene. This sequence originates from a human donor with glioblastoma. For the CDR3, the DNA is TGTGCAAGTCGCCCCTTAGGGCTAGCGGGAGGGCCTCTCACCGGGGAGCTGTTTTTT. Its protein is CASRPLGLAGGPLTGELFF.